Listed below are T cell receptor beta chains from one sample, sequenced in a study of blood T cell repertoires in COVID-19. Sequenced by immunoSEQ multiplex PCR; TCRdb stores in-frame clones only, minus some. The sample lists about 320,000 clones; around 90% were seen once. The sample was PBMCs or T cells enriched from blood (not recorded which). The origin of the receptors is a man aged 55-75 years who had recovered from COVID-19. Both conserved end residues are part of each CDR3. A D gene is named only where the DNA matches it firmly. Some rows mark clone size as missing; the rest say once, few, many or name a class of expanded clone.

d_gene | j_gene | abundance | v_gene | CDR3nt | CDR3aa
NA | TRBJ1-2 | NA | TRBV27 | TGTGCCAGCAGTCCCGAGACAGTCGATTCTAACTATGGCTACACCTTC | CASSPETVDSNYGYTF
NA | TRBJ2-3 | NA | TRBV7-8 | TGTGCCAGCAGCTTAACCAGGGCCCTGTTTTCTAGTGGCACAGATACGCAGTATTTT | CASSLTRALFSSGTDTQYF
TRBD1 | TRBJ2-3 | NA | TRBV7-3 | TGTGCCAGCAGCCGGGGAGGGACAGGGATGACAGATACGCAGTATTTT | CASSRGGTGMTDTQYF
NA | TRBJ2-3 | NA | TRBV5-1 | TGCGCCAGCAGCCCAGGTCGAGTTTTTGGGGATACGCAGTATTTT | CASSPGRVFGDTQYF
TRBD2 | TRBJ2-7 | few | TRBV6-1 | TGTGCCAGCAGTGGAGCGGGAGGGCCCTACGAGCAGTACTTC | CASSGAGGPYEQYF
NA | TRBJ1-2 | NA | TRBV18 | TGTGCCAGCTCACCACGTCGTTGGGGGCCTAGGGACTATGGCTACACCTTC | CASSPRRWGPRDYGYTF
NA | TRBJ1-3 | NA | TRBV9 | TGTGCCAGCAGCGTTGAAGGGGGACGGAACTCTGGAAACACCATATATTTT | CASSVEGGRNSGNTIYF
NA | TRBJ1-5 | NA | TRBV6-5 | TGTGCCAGCAGGGCGGGACCCCAGCTTTCGGCCCAGCATTTT | CASRAGPQLSAQHF
NA | TRBJ1-3 | NA | TRBV30 | TGTGCCTGGAGTGTCCAGGGCGGTGGAAACACCATATATTTT | CAWSVQGGGNTIYF
NA | TRBJ2-7 | NA | TRBV24-1 | TGTGCCACCAGTGATACGACTGATACCTACGAGCAGTACTTC | CATSDTTDTYEQYF
TRBD2 | TRBJ2-1 | NA | TRBV5-1 | TGCGCCAGCCTACCGGGACTAGCGGCCTACAATGAGCAGTTCTTC | CASLPGLAAYNEQFF
TRBD1 | TRBJ2-2 | NA | TRBV7-2 | TGTGCCAGCATCCAGGGGGCCGGGCTCGTCGGGGAGCTGTTTTTT | CASIQGAGLVGELFF
TRBD2 | TRBJ2-7 | NA | TRBV7-9 | TGTGCCAGCAGCTTACTCAGCGGGAGGGCCTACGAGCAGTACTTC | CASSLLSGRAYEQYF
NA | TRBJ1-2 | NA | TRBV19 | TGTGCCACCAGACCTCTAGCAGCAAACTATGGCTACACCTTC | CATRPLAANYGYTF
NA | TRBJ1-3 | NA | TRBV7-3 | TGTGCCAGCAGCTTAGGAGCAGACTCTGGAAACACCATATATTTT | CASSLGADSGNTIYF
TRBD2 | TRBJ2-1 | NA | TRBV20-1 | TGCAGTGCTAGTTCATCGGGGGGGAAGCTAGGTGAGCAGTTCTTC | CSASSSGGKLGEQFF
TRBD2 | TRBJ2-1 | many | TRBV29-1 | TGCAGCGTTGAACGGGGACTAGCGGGCGCTGAGCAGTTCTTC | CSVERGLAGAEQFF
NA | TRBJ2-2 | few | TRBV5-1 | TGCGCCAGCAGCTTGGAGCGGGTGAACACCGGGGAGCTGTTTTTT | CASSLERVNTGELFF
TRBD1 | TRBJ2-2 | NA | TRBV27 | TGTGCCAGCAGCACGGACAGGGCCGGGGAGCTGTTTTTT | CASSTDRAGELFF
TRBD1 | TRBJ1-6 | NA | TRBV18 | TGTGCCAGCTCACCACTCCCGCCGGGACAGGGAAAATCACCCCTCCACTTT | CASSPLPPGQGKSPLHF
TRBD2 | TRBJ2-7 | NA | TRBV7-6 | TGTGCCAGCAGCTTGGCTAGCGGGTCCTACGAGCAGTACTTC | CASSLASGSYEQYF
NA | TRBJ1-5 | NA | TRBV2 | TGTGCCAGCAGATTAGTTAGCAATCAGCCCCAGCATTTT | CASRLVSNQPQHF
TRBD2 | TRBJ2-3 | NA | TRBV4-3 | TGCGCCAGCAGCCCTACCGGACTAGCGGGGCTAACAGATACGCAGTATTTT | CASSPTGLAGLTDTQYF
TRBD1 | TRBJ1-2 | once | TRBV18 | TGTGCCAGCTCACCGAATGGACAGGGTCCCGGCTACACCTTC | CASSPNGQGPGYTF
TRBD1 | TRBJ2-7 | NA | TRBV5-6 | TGTGCCAGCAGCTTGGGTGACAGGGACAGGGAAGACTACGAGCAGTACTTC | CASSLGDRDREDYEQYF
NA | TRBJ2-3 | once | TRBV19 | TGTGCCAGTAGTATCGTTAGCGAGGATACGCAGTATTTT | CASSIVSEDTQYF
NA | TRBJ1-1 | NA | TRBV28 | TGTGCCAGCAGGCGACAAGGACAGATGAACACTGAAGCTTTCTTT | CASRRQGQMNTEAFF
TRBD1 | TRBJ2-7 | NA | TRBV12-3/TRBV12-4 | TGTGCCAGCAGTCCCCAGGGGGCCCCCGAGCAGTACTTC | CASSPQGAPEQYF
TRBD1 | TRBJ1-2 | NA | TRBV7-9 | TGTGCCAGCAGCACTAGGGACAGCCTAAGTGAATATGGCTACACCTTC | CASSTRDSLSEYGYTF
TRBD1 | TRBJ2-7 | NA | TRBV6-1 | TGTGCCAGCAGTGAATCGGGACAGGCGGGCTCCTACGAGCAGTACTTC | CASSESGQAGSYEQYF
TRBD2 | TRBJ2-4 | NA | TRBV7-2 | TGTGCCAGCAGCTTAACCGGACTAGCTCGCAGTTCGGGAAACATTCAGTACTTC | CASSLTGLARSSGNIQYF
NA | TRBJ1-5 | NA | TRBV2 | TGTGCCAGCAGTTCCCTGGACAGTCAGCCCCAGCATTTT | CASSSLDSQPQHF
NA | TRBJ1-1 | NA | TRBV5-4 | TGTGCCAGCAGCGGAATAACAGATACTGAAGCTTTCTTT | CASSGITDTEAFF
NA | TRBJ1-2 | NA | TRBV30 | TGTGCCTGGAGTGTACAATCGAACTATGGCTACACCTTC | CAWSVQSNYGYTF
NA | TRBJ1-2 | NA | TRBV6-1 | TGTGCCAGCAGTGAAGCGGACATACCTAACTATGGCTACACCTTC | CASSEADIPNYGYTF
NA | TRBJ1-3 | NA | TRBV7-6 | TGTGCCAGCAGAGAGATACCCTCTGGAAACACCATATATTTT | CASREIPSGNTIYF